What follows is one TCR beta chain and its context. The data originate from a study of blood T cell repertoires in COVID-19. About the research overall: Nucleic acid was either cDNA or gDNA, and it came from T cells, B-cell-depleted T cells, or PBMCs.

The CDR3 is made up of 14 amino acids. Germline V CDR1 and CDR2: MRHNA, SNTAGT. The V end lost 0 bases, the J end lost 7 bases, and 7 bases lay between the germline ends. Measured with immunoSEQ multiplex PCR; TCRdb has only the in-frame clones, and not every one. The sample yields some 150,000 clones, 75% to 80% seen once. Source material: peripheral blood. The sequence came from a man of 80 years or more with acute or convalescent COVID-19. The chain combines TRBV6-4 with TRBJ1-6; D gene uncertain. The DNA for the CDR3 is TGTGCCAGCAGTGACTCGTACAGAAATTCACCCCTCCACTTT. Its protein product is CASSDSYRNSPLHF.